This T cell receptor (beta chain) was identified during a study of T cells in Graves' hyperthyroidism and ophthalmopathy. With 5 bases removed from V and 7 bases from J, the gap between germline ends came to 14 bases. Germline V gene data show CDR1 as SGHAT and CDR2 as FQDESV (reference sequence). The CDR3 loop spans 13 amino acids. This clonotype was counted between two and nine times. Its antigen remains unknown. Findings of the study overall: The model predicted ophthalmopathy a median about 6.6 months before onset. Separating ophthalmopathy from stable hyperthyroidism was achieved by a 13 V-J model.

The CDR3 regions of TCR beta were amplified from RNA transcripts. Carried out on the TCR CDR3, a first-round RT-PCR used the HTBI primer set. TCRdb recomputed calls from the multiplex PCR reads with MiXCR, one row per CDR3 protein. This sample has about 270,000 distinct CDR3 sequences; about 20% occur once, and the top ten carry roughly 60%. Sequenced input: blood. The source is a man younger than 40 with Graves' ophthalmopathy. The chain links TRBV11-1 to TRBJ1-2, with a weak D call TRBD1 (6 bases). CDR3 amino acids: CASSVLQGGGYTF. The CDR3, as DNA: TGTGCCAGCAGCGTGCTACAGGGTGGTGGCTACACCTTC.